Following are 9 T cell receptor beta chains from one sample sequenced in a study of T cells in women clearing cervical HPV infection. Libraries were prepared by immunoSEQ multiplex PCR; TCRdb keeps only in-frame clonotypes and omits some of them. This repertoire includes approximately 26,000 clones. Sequenced input: blood buffy coat. These TCRs come from a woman aged 18-70 years with a cervical HPV16 infection that either progressed to CIN3+ or cleared (not recorded which).

With respect to this clone: The CDR3 extends 3 residues past the end of the read, so its final part is completed from the germline J gene. The rearrangement joins TRBV18 to TRBJ1-1, with 9 nucleotides matching TRBD1. The CDR3 covers 15 residues. Germline V gene data show CDR1 as KGHSH and CDR2 as LQKENI. V lost 3 bases and J lost 3; bases outside the gene matches: 5. Partial CDR3 DNA: TGTGCCAGCTCACCGGGGACAGGGCGATACACTGAA. It yields the protein CASSPGTGRYTE. The complete CDR3 sequence is CASSPGTGRYTEAFF.

Turning to this clone: The read ends 3 residues shy of where the CDR3 ends; the end is completed using the germline J gene. The V gene is TRBV6-2 or TRBV6-3, the J gene TRBJ1-1; D uncertain. V lost 5 bases, J lost 3 bases, and 10 bases lay in between. Germline V gene data show CDR1 as MNHEY and CDR2 as SVGEGT. The CDR3 has 13 amino acids. The CDR3 sequence is CASSRSGYTEAFF. The sequenced CDR3 bases are TGTGCCAGCAGTCGTAGCGGTTACACTGAA.

In regard to this clone: The read is 3 residues too short to cover the CDR3 end, so that end is filled in from the germline J gene. The genes are TRBV18 and TRBJ2-2; D is perhaps TRBD1 (5 bases). CDR3 size: 16 residues. Germline V lookup: CDR1 KGHSH, CDR2 LQKENI. CDR3 amino acids: CASSPSDGSGANVLFF. The CDR3 bases that were read are TGTGCCAGCTCACCCTCGGACGGATCTGGGGCCAACGTG.

Comments on this clone: The read gets to within 3 residues of the CDR3 end, and the germline J gene fills in the rest. V gene TRBV28 combines with J gene TRBJ2-1; 10 bases map to TRBD2. V lost 6 bases and J lost 3; bases outside the gene matches: 5. Germline values: CDR1 MDHEN, CDR2 SYDVKM. The CDR3 contains 15 residues. The CDR3 bases that were read are TGTGCCAGCAGATCTAGCGGGAGTAACTACAATGAG. Its translation is CASRSSGSNYNE. The complete CDR3 sequence is CASRSSGSNYNEQFF.

Concerning this clone: The read halts 3 residues ahead of the CDR3 end, with the missing end drawn from the germline J gene. This rearrangement joins TRBV19 to TRBJ1-2, with a tentative D call TRBD1 (6 bases). This CDR3 is 15 amino acids long. V was clipped by 7 bases and J by 0 bases, with 15 bases between them. Germline lookup yields CDR1 LNHDA and CDR2 SQIVND (reference sequence). The CDR3 sequence: CASIQGGRTNYGYTF. CDR3 bases read: TGTGCCAGTATCCAAGGGGGACGGACTAACTATGGC.

A word on this clone: Read sequence stops 3 residues before the CDR3 end, and the germline J gene provides the missing end. The chain uses TRBV4-2 and TRBJ1-4, with 9 bases matching TRBD1. CDR3 length: 14 amino acids. Germline CDR1 is LGHNA and CDR2 is YNFKEQ. V lost 2 bases to trimming and J lost 8 bases; unmatched junction nucleotides: 3. CDR3 DNA (partial): TGTGCCAGCAGCCAACCTACAGGGGGCGAAAAA. It specifies CASSQPTGGEK. The complete CDR3 reads CASSQPTGGEKLFF.

To note about this clone: The read gets to within 3 residues of the CDR3 end, and the germline J gene fills in the rest. The chain uses TRBV18 and TRBJ2-1, with D maybe TRBD1 (6 bases). CDR1 is KGHSH and CDR2 is LQKENI in the germline V gene. V shed 2 bases and J shed 9 bases, with 17 bases lying between them. This CDR3 spans 15 amino acids. CDR3: CASSPNARTAGEQFF. The DNA read from the CDR3 is TGTGCCAGCTCACCAAACGCCAGGACAGCTGGTGAG.

Regarding this clone: The read ends 3 residues early relative to the CDR3; the germline J gene fills the gap. This rearrangement joins TRBV6-2 or TRBV6-3 to TRBJ1-4; the D gene is possibly TRBD1 (6 bases). The CDR3 totals 15 residues. CDR1 MNHEY and CDR2 SVGEGT come from the germline V gene. Partial CDR3 DNA: TGTGCCAGCAGCGGACAGAGCTCCTATAATTCACCA. This gives the protein CASSGQSSYNSP. The full CDR3 sequence reads CASSGQSSYNSPLFF.

About this clone itself: The CDR3 end is not reached by the read, which stops 3 residues before it; the germline J gene fills it in. The chain employs TRBV5-1 and TRBJ2-1; TRBD2 might be the D (6 bases). The CDR3 totals 14 residues. Germline CDR1 is SGHRS and CDR2 is YFSETQ. Trimming took off 4 bases at V and 3 bases at J, with 11 bases between the two ends. CDR3 DNA (partial): TGCGCCAGCAGCATACGGACTAACTACAATGAG. This codes for CASSIRTNYNE. The entire CDR3 reads CASSIRTNYNEQFF.